These 13 T cell receptor beta chains were all obtained from the same sample, sequenced in a study of T cells in Graves' hyperthyroidism and ophthalmopathy. Researchers took RNA transcripts and amplified the TCR beta CDR3 regions from them. Using the HTBI primer set, a first-round RT-PCR was run on the TCR CDR3. TCRdb re-derived calls from the multiplex PCR reads in MiXCR, one entry per CDR3 protein. The table includes 450,000 to 700,000 distinct CDR3 sequences, around 42% detected once. Specimen: peripheral blood or thyroid tissue (not recorded which). Source of these receptors: an adult woman with Graves' disease, either hyperthyroidism or ophthalmopathy (not recorded which).

This clonotype was found a few times. The CDR3 sequence: CASSLEGAVSGNTIYF. For the CDR3, the DNA is TGTGCCAGCAGTTTAGAGGGGGCGGTTTCTGGAAACACCATATATTTT. The chain carries TRBV6-4 and TRBJ1-3; 7 bases map to TRBD1. The V and J ends lost 5 bases and 1 base, in that order; junction bases with no gene match: 8. Germline values: CDR1 MRHNA, CDR2 SNTAGT. CDR3 length equals 16 residues.

This clonotype was found many times. The genes are TRBV5-1 and TRBJ2-2; TRBD1 or TRBD2 may be the D gene (6 bases each). Germline-derived CDR1 and CDR2 are SGHRS and YFSETQ. V lost 7 bases and J 2 bases, leaving 12 bases between the germline ends. CDR3 size: 14 residues. The CDR3 DNA sequence: TGCGCCAGCCGGCGGGACACTAACACCGGGGAGCTGTTTTTT. Protein: CASRRDTNTGELFF.

This rearrangement joins TRBV30 to TRBJ1-5, with D possibly matching TRBD1 (6 bases). Germline lookup yields CDR1 GTSNPN and CDR2 SVGIG (reference sequence). The CDR3 is made up of 14 amino acids. V dropped 3 bases and J dropped 3 bases, with 12 bases sitting between them. CDR3 nucleotides: TGTGCCTGGAGAGAACAGGGTTTCAATCAGCCCCAGCATTTT. Protein: CAWREQGFNQPQHF.

This clonotype has just one count. V gene TRBV12-3 or TRBV12-4 combines with J gene TRBJ1-2, with D possibly TRBD1 on 6 matching bases. V lost 4 bases, J lost 4 bases, and 13 bases lay in between. The CDR3 runs to 14 residues. CDR3 DNA: TGTGCCAGCAGTTCCCACGGGACAACCTATGGCTACACCTTC. This encodes CASSSHGTTYGYTF.

This clonotype was seen repeatedly, ten times or more. J is TRBJ1-6 and V is TRBV7-3; 12 bases are shared with TRBD1. The CDR3 loop spans 15 amino acids. The germline gives CDR1 SGHTA, CDR2 FQGTGA. V lost 5 bases to trimming and J lost 10 bases; unmatched junction nucleotides: 6. The chain's CDR3 is CASSLGTGGESPLHF. The CDR3 DNA reads TGTGCCAGCAGCCTCGGGACAGGGGGCGAATCACCCCTCCACTTT. Together with reference TRBV7-3 and TRBJ1-6, the CDR3 gives the full variable domain: GAGVSQTPSNKVTEKGKYVELRCDPISGHTALYWYRQSLGQGPEFLIYFQGTGAADDSGLPNDRFFAVRPEGSVSTLKIQRTERGDSAVYLCASSLGTGGESPLHFGNGTRLTVT.

This clonotype has a count of ten or more. The chain has TRBV4-1 and TRBJ1-2, with TRBD1 as a possible D gene (5 bases). CDR1 is MGHRA, CDR2 YSYEKL, per germline. V dropped 3 bases and J dropped 9 bases, with 8 bases sitting between them. The CDR3 covers 11 residues. Here the CDR3 reads CASSQGQSYTF. CDR3 DNA sequence: TGCGCCAGCAGCCAGGGGCAAAGCTACACCTTC.

This clonotype was seen ten or more times. The genes are TRBV10-3 and TRBJ2-2, with TRBD2 matching 8 bases. V was clipped by 5 bases and J by 4 bases; unmatched bases: 6. This CDR3 has 15 amino acids. Germline V gives CDR1 ENHRY, CDR2 SYGVKD. CDR3 DNA: TGTGCCATCAGTCGCTCTAGCGGGTCCACCGGGGAGCTGTTTTTT. Translation gives CAISRSSGSTGELFF.

This clonotype was seen at least ten times. The rearrangement uses TRBV11-2 and TRBJ2-7; the match to TRBD1 covers 7 bases. Germline assignment: CDR1 SGHAT and CDR2 FQNNGV. This CDR3 is built from 13 residues. Unmatched junction bases numbered 1, after V lost 3 bases and J lost 2 bases. CDR3 nucleotides: TGTGCCAGCAGCTTCGGACAGGCCTACGAGCAGTACTTC. Translated, it gives CASSFGQAYEQYF.

V usage is TRBV24-1 and J usage is TRBJ1-1; TRBD1 might be the D (6 bases). Per germline, CDR1 KGHDR and CDR2 SFDVKD. There are 13 residues in the CDR3. The germline V and J ends were trimmed by 6 bases and 4 bases, with 11 bases remaining between them. Written as DNA, the CDR3 is TGTGCCACCAGTTTTGGGGGCCGCACTGAAGCTTTCTTT. Translation: CATSFGGRTEAFF.

The CDR3 reads CASSQEPRVPEAFF. The CDR3 DNA follows: TGCGCCAGCAGCCAAGAACCCAGGGTACCTGAAGCTTTCTTT. This sequence joins TRBV4-3 and TRBJ1-1; a weak D match, TRBD1 (5 bases). Germline CDR1 is LGHNA and CDR2 is YSLEER. The V gene lost 0 bases and the J gene lost 6 bases, with 11 bases spanning the gap. The CDR3 extends over 14 amino acids.

In this sample, this clonotype turned up many times. The chain links TRBV10-3 to TRBJ1-4; 9 bases agree with TRBD1. This CDR3 region has 14 residues. J was trimmed by 5 bases and V by 4 bases; bases with no gene match: 2. Per germline, CDR1 ENHRY and CDR2 SYGVKD. CDR3: CAISAGQGNEKLFF. In DNA form, the CDR3 reads TGTGCCATCAGTGCAGGACAGGGGAATGAAAAACTGTTTTTT.

J is TRBJ1-5 and V is TRBV4-1, with 7 positions matching TRBD1. Unmatched junction bases numbered 12, after V lost 4 bases and J lost 6 bases. The length of the CDR3 is 16 residues. Looked up from germline, CDR1 is MGHRA and CDR2 is YSYEKL. DNA of the CDR3: TGCGCCAGCAGCCCAGATCGAGACAGGGCTTTTCAGCCCCAGCATTTT. This encodes CASSPDRDRAFQPQHF.

The chain combines TRBV20-1 with TRBJ2-7, with unresolved D. From germline, CDR1 is DFQATT and CDR2 SNEGSKA (reference sequence). The CDR3 consists of 12 residues. Trimming stripped 1 base from V and 3 bases from J, with 7 bases between. The DNA of the CDR3 is TGCAGTGCTAGAGCTGAACACTACGAGCAGTACTTC. Translated: CSARAEHYEQYF.